The source of this TCR beta chain is a study of blood T cell repertoires in COVID-19. Study details: The United States, Italy and Spain supplied acute and convalescent COVID-19 samples. In each case, the material was cDNA or gDNA derived from T cells, B-cell-depleted T cells, or PBMCs.

V lost 0 bases and J lost 0, with 12 bases in between. The length of the CDR3 is 18 residues. Germline V gene lookup returns CDR1 SGHVS and CDR2 FQNEAQ. Per the original methods: Cell counts per sample came from amplifying reference gene primers. The repertoire was sequenced with immunoSEQ multiplex PCR; TCRdb's copy has only in-frame clones and lacks some. V, J and clone size were drawn from that table, and D and trimming were deduced from the DNA. This sample has roughly 140,000 clones, with about four fifths found just once. The clonotype comes from a man between 65 and 85 years old who had recovered from COVID-19. The sample was peripheral blood. The chain is built from TRBV7-8 and TRBJ2-6; D possibly corresponds to TRBD2 (5 bases). The DNA for the CDR3 is TGTGCCAGCAGCTTAGCTGCGGGTTGGGGCTCTGGGGCCAACGTCCTGACTTTC. Translation: CASSLAAGWGSGANVLTF.